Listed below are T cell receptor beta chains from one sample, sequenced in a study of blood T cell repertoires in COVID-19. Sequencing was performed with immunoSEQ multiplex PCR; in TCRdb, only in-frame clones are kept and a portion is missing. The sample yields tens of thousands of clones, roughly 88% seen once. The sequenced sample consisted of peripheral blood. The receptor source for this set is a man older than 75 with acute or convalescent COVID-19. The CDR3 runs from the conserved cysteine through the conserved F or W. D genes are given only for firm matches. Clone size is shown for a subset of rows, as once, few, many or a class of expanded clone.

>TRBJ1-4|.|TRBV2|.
CASSEVGVAGEEKLFF
TGTGCCAGCAGTGAAGTGGGTGTCGCAGGGGAGGAAAAACTGTTTTTT
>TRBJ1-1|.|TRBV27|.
CASRRGGNTEAFF
TGTGCCAGCAGGCGGGGGGGAAACACTGAAGCTTTCTTT
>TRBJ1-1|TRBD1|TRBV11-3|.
CASSLGEPGQGDTEAFF
TGTGCCAGCAGCTTAGGCGAACCGGGACAGGGCGACACTGAAGCTTTCTTT
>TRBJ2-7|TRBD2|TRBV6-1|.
CASSESGGSYEQYF
TGTGCCAGCAGTGAATCGGGAGGCTCCTACGAGCAGTACTTC
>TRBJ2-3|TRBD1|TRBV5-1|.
CASSMTGNRDTQYF
TGCGCCAGCAGCATGACAGGGAACCGGGATACGCAGTATTTT
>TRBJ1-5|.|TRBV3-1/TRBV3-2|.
CASSQDLYSNQPQHF
TGTGCCAGCAGCCAAGATCTGTATAGCAATCAGCCCCAGCATTTT
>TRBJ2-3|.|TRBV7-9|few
CASSLTGFNTDTQYF
TGTGCCAGCAGCTTAACAGGGTTTAACACAGATACGCAGTATTTT
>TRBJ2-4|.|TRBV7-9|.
CASSLVQALAKNIQYF
TGTGCCAGCAGCTTAGTACAGGCATTAGCCAAAAACATTCAGTACTTC
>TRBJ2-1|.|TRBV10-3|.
CAISGSPARRYNEQFF
TGTGCCATCAGTGGATCCCCAGCGCGTAGGTACAATGAGCAGTTCTTC
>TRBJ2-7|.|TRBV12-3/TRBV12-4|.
CASSWDRRGEQYF
TGTGCCAGCAGTTGGGACCGAAGGGGGGAGCAGTACTTC
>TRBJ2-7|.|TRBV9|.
CASSVGTYSYEQYF
TGTGCCAGCAGCGTGGGCACTTACTCCTACGAGCAGTACTTC
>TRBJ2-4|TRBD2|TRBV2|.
CASESGVAKNIQYF
TGTGCCAGCGAAAGCGGGGTAGCCAAAAACATTCAGTACTTC
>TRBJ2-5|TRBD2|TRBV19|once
CASSISGGGQETQYF
TGTGCCAGTAGTATTAGCGGGGGTGGCCAAGAGACCCAGTACTTC
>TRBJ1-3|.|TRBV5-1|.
CASSLGQRASGNTIYF
TGCGCCAGCAGCTTAGGGCAGAGGGCATCTGGAAACACCATATATTTT
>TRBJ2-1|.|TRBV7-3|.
CASSPSGDNEQFF
TGTGCCAGCAGCCCGTCAGGGGACAATGAGCAGTTCTTC
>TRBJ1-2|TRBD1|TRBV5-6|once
CASSPTGYGYTF
TGTGCCAGCAGCCCGACAGGGTATGGCTACACCTTC
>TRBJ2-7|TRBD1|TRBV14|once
CASSRRQGLGYEQYF
TGTGCCAGCAGCCGCAGACAGGGTTTAGGTTACGAGCAGTACTTC
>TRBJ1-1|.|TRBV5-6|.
CASSLDGRWSTEAFF
TGTGCCAGCAGCCTGGATGGGAGGTGGAGCACTGAAGCTTTCTTT
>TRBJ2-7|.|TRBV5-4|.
CASSLEPSSYEQYF
TGTGCCAGCAGCCTAGAGCCGAGCTCCTACGAGCAGTACTTC
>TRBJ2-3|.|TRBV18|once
CASSPLQGTSTDTQYF
TGTGCCAGCTCACCACTACAGGGCACTAGCACAGATACGCAGTATTTT
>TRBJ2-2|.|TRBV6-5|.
CASAGQVTGELFF
TGTGCCAGCGCGGGGCAGGTTACCGGGGAGCTGTTTTTT
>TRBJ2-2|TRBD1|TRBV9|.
CASSIGTGNWELFF
TGTGCCAGCAGCATCGGGACAGGGAATTGGGAGCTGTTTTTT
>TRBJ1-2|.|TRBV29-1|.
CSGGGRRYGYTF
TGCAGCGGAGGAGGGAGAAGATATGGCTACACCTTC
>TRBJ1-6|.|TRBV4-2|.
CASSQGQGANSPLHF
TGTGCCAGCAGCCAAGGGCAGGGTGCTAATTCACCCCTCCACTTT
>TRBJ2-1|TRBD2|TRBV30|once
CAWIPGTSTYNEQFF
TGTGCCTGGATACCCGGGACTAGTACATACAATGAGCAGTTCTTC
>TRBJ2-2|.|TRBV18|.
CASSPTGTNTGELFF
TGTGCCAGCTCACCCACAGGGACGAACACCGGGGAGCTGTTTTTT
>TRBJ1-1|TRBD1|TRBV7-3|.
CASSPTGRTEAFF
TGTGCCAGCAGCCCGACAGGGAGGACTGAAGCTTTCTTT
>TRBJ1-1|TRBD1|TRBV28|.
CASSSLQGDAEAFF
TGTGCCAGCAGTTCATTACAGGGGGACGCTGAAGCTTTCTTT
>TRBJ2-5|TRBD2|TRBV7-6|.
CASSPGVAGGQETQYF
TGTGCCAGCAGCCCCGGGGTAGCGGGGGGGCAAGAGACCCAGTACTTC
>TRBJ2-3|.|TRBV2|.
CASAQSGSADTQYF
TGTGCCTCAGCACAGTCGGGGAGCGCAGATACGCAGTATTTT
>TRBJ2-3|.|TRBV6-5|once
CASSYQAATDTQYF
TGTGCCAGCAGTTACCAAGCAGCGACAGATACGCAGTATTTT
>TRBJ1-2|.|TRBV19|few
CASRTPPGAANYGYTF
TGTGCCAGTAGGACTCCCCCGGGAGCAGCGAACTATGGCTACACCTTC
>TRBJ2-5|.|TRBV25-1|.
CASSWLAGGETQYF
TGTGCCAGCAGTTGGTTGGCAGGGGGGGAGACCCAGTACTTC
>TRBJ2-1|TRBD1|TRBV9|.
CASSADRGPFNEQFF
TGTGCCAGCAGCGCAGACAGGGGGCCATTCAATGAGCAGTTCTTC
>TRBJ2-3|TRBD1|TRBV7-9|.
CASSSPGQGSEQYF
TGTGCCAGCAGCTCTCCGGGACAGGGATCAGAACAGTATTTT
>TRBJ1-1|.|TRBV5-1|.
CASSSSITQGYTEAFF
TGCGCCAGCAGCTCAAGTATTACACAGGGCTACACTGAAGCTTTCTTT
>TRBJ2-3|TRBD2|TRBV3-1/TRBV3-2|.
CASSPGKIAGNTQYF
TGTGCCAGCAGCCCGGGCAAGATAGCGGGAAATACGCAGTATTTT
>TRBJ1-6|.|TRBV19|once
CASSIPGLNSPPHF
TGTGCCAGTAGTATACCAGGGTTAAATTCACCCCCCCACTTT
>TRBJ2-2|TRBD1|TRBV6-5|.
CASRRTGTTGELFF
TGTGCCAGCAGAAGGACAGGGACCACCGGGGAGCTGTTTTTT
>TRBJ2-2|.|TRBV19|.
CASSTGGWTGELFF
TGTGCCAGTAGTACGGGGGGCTGGACCGGGGAGCTGTTTTTT
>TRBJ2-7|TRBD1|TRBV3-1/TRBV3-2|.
CASSRRGTGSNSYEQYF
TGTGCCAGCAGCCGACGAGGGACAGGGTCTAACTCCTACGAGCAGTACTTC
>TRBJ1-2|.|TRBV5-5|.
CASSLAQVGLSYGYTF
TGTGCCAGCAGCTTGGCCCAGGTTGGACTATCCTATGGCTACACCTTC
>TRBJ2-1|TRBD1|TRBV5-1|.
CASRPEGTGAYNEQFF
TGCGCCAGCAGACCGGAGGGGACAGGGGCTTACAATGAGCAGTTCTTC
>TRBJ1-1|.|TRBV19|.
CASSSTGNTEAFF
TGTGCCAGTAGTAGTACGGGGAACACTGAAGCTTTCTTT
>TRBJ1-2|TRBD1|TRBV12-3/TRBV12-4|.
CASRTGGGYGYTF
TGTGCCAGCAGGACAGGGGGCGGCTATGGCTACACCTTC
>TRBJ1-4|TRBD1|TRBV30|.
CAWNHRGGDEKLFF
TGTGCCTGGAACCACAGGGGCGGGGATGAAAAACTGTTTTTT
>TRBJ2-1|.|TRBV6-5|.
CASRMTGGTYNEQFF
TGTGCCAGCAGGATGACAGGCGGCACCTACAATGAGCAGTTCTTC